This T cell receptor beta chain derives from a study of T cells in Graves' hyperthyroidism and ophthalmopathy. The wider study: Staff took peripheral blood when the initial diagnosis was made, before any treatment began. Study findings and constraints: Ophthalmopathy got predicted by the model a median around 6.8 months before its onset. Blood also held most thyroid clonotypes expanded beyond 0.001.

V lost 2 bases, J lost 4 bases, and 13 bases lay in between. The CDR3 is 15 residues long. Germline values: CDR1 SNHLY, CDR2 FYNNEI. From RNA transcripts, TCR beta CDR3 regions were amplified. HTBI primers were the set used in a first-round RT-PCR of the TCR CDR3. From the multiplex PCR reads, TCRdb called clonotypes with MiXCR, one entry per CDR3 protein. The repertoire consists of some 400,000 distinct CDR3 sequences, with approximately 15% occurring once and the leading ten covering approximately 10%. This clonotype was counted at least ten times. The target antigen is unknown. The study left out patients who had uncontrolled infection, other autoimmune disease, pregnancy or lactation.

The sample comprised blood. The TCR was taken from a woman between 55 and 75 years old with Graves' hyperthyroidism. The chain combines TRBV2 with TRBJ2-3; a weak D match, TRBD2 (7 bases). The CDR3, as DNA: TGTGCCAGCAGTGAATCGGGGGGCAACTCAGATACGCAGTATTTT. Translated: CASSESGGNSDTQYF.